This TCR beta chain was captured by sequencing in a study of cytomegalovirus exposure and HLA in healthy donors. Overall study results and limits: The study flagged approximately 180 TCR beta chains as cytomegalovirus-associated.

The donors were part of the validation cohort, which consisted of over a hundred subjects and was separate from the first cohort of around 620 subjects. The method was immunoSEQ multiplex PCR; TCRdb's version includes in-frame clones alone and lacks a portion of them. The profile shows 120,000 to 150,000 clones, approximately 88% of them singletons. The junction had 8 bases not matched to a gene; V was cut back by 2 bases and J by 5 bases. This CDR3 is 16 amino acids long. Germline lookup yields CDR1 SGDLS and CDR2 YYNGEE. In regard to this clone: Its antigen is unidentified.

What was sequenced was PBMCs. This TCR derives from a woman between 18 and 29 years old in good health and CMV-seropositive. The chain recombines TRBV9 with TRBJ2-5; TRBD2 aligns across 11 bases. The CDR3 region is CASSVEIAGGQETQYF. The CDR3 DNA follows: TGTGCCAGCAGCGTCGAGATAGCGGGAGGGCAGGAGACCCAGTACTTC.